The rows below give T cell receptor beta chains drawn from one sample of a study of cytomegalovirus exposure and HLA in healthy donors. Using immunoSEQ multiplex PCR, the repertoire was profiled, and TCRdb retains in-frame clones only, with some absent. The profile covers roughly 130,000 clones, with approximately 85% appearing a single time and more than 1.5% taken by the ten largest. Sequenced sample: PBMCs. These receptor sequences come from a boy between 5 and 17 years old in good health and CMV-seronegative. Both conserved end residues are part of each CDR3. A D gene is named only where the DNA matches it firmly. The listing skips clone size in some rows; elsewhere it reads once, few, many or a size class.

V: TRBV7-2
J: TRBJ1-2
D: NA
size: NA
DNA: TGTGCCAGCAGCAACGACGGACTATATGGCTACACCTTC
CDR3: CASSNDGLYGYTF

V: TRBV5-1
J: TRBJ1-5
D: TRBD1
size: NA
DNA: TGCGCCAGCAGCTTGGGGGACAGGGATCAGCCCCAGCATTTT
CDR3: CASSLGDRDQPQHF

V: TRBV19
J: TRBJ2-1
D: TRBD2
size: NA
DNA: TGTGCCAGTAGCTTTGAGACTAGCGGTTACAATGAGCAGTTCTTC
CDR3: CASSFETSGYNEQFF

V: TRBV5-4
J: TRBJ1-6
D: NA
size: few
DNA: TGTGCCAGCAGCTCTGGGGCCTCACCCCTCCACTTT
CDR3: CASSSGASPLHF

V: TRBV7-3
J: TRBJ2-2
D: NA
size: NA
DNA: TGTGCCAGCAGCTTGCAAGGGGACACCGGGGAGCTGTTTTTT
CDR3: CASSLQGDTGELFF

V: TRBV9
J: TRBJ1-3
D: NA
size: NA
DNA: TGTGCCAGCAGCGTAACACTCAGGGGATCTGGAAACACCATATATTTT
CDR3: CASSVTLRGSGNTIYF

V: TRBV23-1
J: TRBJ1-4
D: NA
size: NA
DNA: TGCGCCAGCAGTCATGCGGGCCACGGGAAACTGTTTTTT
CDR3: CASSHAGHGKLFF

V: TRBV7-9
J: TRBJ2-2
D: NA
size: NA
DNA: TGTGCCAGCAGCTTAGTGGACAGTCGGACCGGGGAGCTGTTTTTT
CDR3: CASSLVDSRTGELFF

V: TRBV4-3
J: TRBJ2-3
D: TRBD2
size: NA
DNA: TGCGCCAGCAGTAAGACTAGCGGCTCTAGCACAGATACGCAGTATTTT
CDR3: CASSKTSGSSTDTQYF

V: TRBV9
J: TRBJ1-1
D: TRBD1
size: NA
DNA: TGTGCCAGCAGCACAGGGGGTGGCACTGAAGCTTTCTTT
CDR3: CASSTGGGTEAFF

V: TRBV6-5
J: TRBJ2-5
D: NA
size: NA
DNA: TGTGCCAGCAGTTACTCGGACATAATGGAGACCCAGTACTTC
CDR3: CASSYSDIMETQYF

V: TRBV4-3
J: TRBJ2-7
D: TRBD1
size: few
DNA: TGCGCCAGCAGCCAAGGGTCTACGGACAGGGGTGAAGAGCAGTACTTC
CDR3: CASSQGSTDRGEEQYF

V: TRBV5-4
J: TRBJ2-5
D: TRBD2
size: NA
DNA: TGTGCCAGCAGCGTAGGGACTAGCGGGGCGAGCGCCCAAGAGACCCAGTACTTC
CDR3: CASSVGTSGASAQETQYF

V: TRBV10-2
J: TRBJ2-7
D: NA
size: NA
DNA: TGCGCCAGCAGCCGCAGTACGGGTTCCTACGAGCAGTACTTC
CDR3: CASSRSTGSYEQYF

V: TRBV7-8
J: TRBJ1-2
D: TRBD1
size: NA
DNA: TGTGCCAGCAGCCGGGACAGGATTAACTATGGCTACACCTTC
CDR3: CASSRDRINYGYTF

V: TRBV15
J: TRBJ2-5
D: TRBD2
size: NA
DNA: TGTGCCACCAGGACGATAGCGGGGAGCCGGGAGACCCAGTACTTC
CDR3: CATRTIAGSRETQYF

V: TRBV7-2
J: TRBJ1-2
D: TRBD1
size: NA
DNA: TGTGCCAGCAGCTTAGCGGCCGGGACAGATGGCTACACCTTC
CDR3: CASSLAAGTDGYTF

V: TRBV9
J: TRBJ1-4
D: TRBD1
size: NA
DNA: TGTGCCAGCAGCGTACTGGGGCAGGGGGGAGAAAAACTGTTTTTT
CDR3: CASSVLGQGGEKLFF

V: TRBV15
J: TRBJ1-2
D: NA
size: NA
DNA: TGTGCCACCAGCAGGGCGGACAGAAACTATGGCTACACCTTC
CDR3: CATSRADRNYGYTF

V: TRBV13
J: TRBJ2-7
D: NA
size: NA
DNA: TGTGCCAGCAGCTTAGGTGACAGAGCATTACACTCCTACGAGCAGTACTTC
CDR3: CASSLGDRALHSYEQYF

V: TRBV4-1
J: TRBJ2-1
D: TRBD2
size: NA
DNA: TGCGCCAGCAGCCAAGATAGACTAGCGGGCGCCAATGAGCAGTTCTTC
CDR3: CASSQDRLAGANEQFF

V: TRBV5-3
J: TRBJ2-1
D: NA
size: NA
DNA: TGTGCCAGAAAGGACAGAAACAATGAGCAGTTCTTC
CDR3: CARKDRNNEQFF

V: TRBV6-5
J: TRBJ2-2
D: TRBD2
size: once
DNA: TGTGCCAGCAGAAGACTAGCGGGGGGCGGCGGGGAGCTGTTTTTT
CDR3: CASRRLAGGGGELFF

V: TRBV5-1
J: TRBJ1-2
D: NA
size: NA
DNA: TGCGCCAGCAGCTTATCGGACGGGGCTAACTATGGCTACACCTTC
CDR3: CASSLSDGANYGYTF

V: TRBV5-5
J: TRBJ1-5
D: NA
size: few
DNA: TGTGCCAGCAGCCGGCTGGATTTGACAGGTAATCAGCCCCAGCATTTT
CDR3: CASSRLDLTGNQPQHF

V: TRBV7-9
J: TRBJ2-7
D: TRBD1
size: NA
DNA: TGTGCCAGCAGCCGACAGGGCCCCTACGAGCAGTACTTC
CDR3: CASSRQGPYEQYF

V: TRBV27
J: TRBJ1-5
D: TRBD1
size: NA
DNA: TGTGCCAGCAGTTTTACAGGGGGGAATCAGCCCCAGCATTTT
CDR3: CASSFTGGNQPQHF

V: TRBV20-1
J: TRBJ2-1
D: NA
size: NA
DNA: TGCAGAGCGGACAGTAACAATGAGCAGTTCTTC
CDR3: CRADSNNEQFF

V: TRBV10-3
J: TRBJ2-3
D: TRBD2
size: NA
DNA: TGTGCCATCAGACAGCGCGGGGGGGGCACAGATACGCAGTATTTT
CDR3: CAIRQRGGGTDTQYF

V: TRBV6-5
J: TRBJ1-1
D: NA
size: NA
DNA: TGTGCCAGCAGTTACTCGATTCAGATAAACACTGAAGCTTTCTTT
CDR3: CASSYSIQINTEAFF

V: TRBV5-6
J: TRBJ1-5
D: TRBD1
size: NA
DNA: TGTGCCAGCAGCCGACAGGGTTTGAATCAGCCCCAGCATTTT
CDR3: CASSRQGLNQPQHF